Listed below are T cell receptor beta chains from one sample, sequenced in a study of regulatory T cells in long-lasting Graves disease. TCRdb reanalysed the multiplex PCR reads using MiXCR and keeps one entry per CDR3 protein. Of 350,000 to 500,000 distinct CDR3 sequences in the sample, 16% are singletons; the top ten hold around a tenth. These data also featured in a second study, about T cells in Graves' hyperthyroidism and ophthalmopathy.

The material was peripheral blood mononuclear cells (PBMCs), obtained at new diagnosis, from a patient treated with antithyroid drugs. The receptors here all came from a woman aged 25 to 39 with Graves disease. Both conserved end residues are part of each CDR3. D genes are given only for firm matches. A row's size may be missing; if present it is once, few, many or a size class.

many	TRBV7-9	NA	15	TRBJ1-2	TGTGCCAGCAGCTCTCGACAGAGTCCTAACTATGGCTACACCTTC	CASSSRQSPNYGYTF
many	TRBV9	TRBD2	15	TRBJ2-3	TGTGCCAGCAGCGTAGGCGGGAGCCGCACAGATACGCAGTATTTT	CASSVGGSRTDTQYF
NA	TRBV19	TRBD2	15	TRBJ2-1	TGTGCCAGTAGTAAGGGACTAGCGGGAAGGGATGAGCAGTTCTTC	CASSKGLAGRDEQFF
many	TRBV28	NA	13	TRBJ2-1	TGTGCCAGCACCACAGGACCCACGAATGAGCAGTTCTTC	CASTTGPTNEQFF
many	TRBV13	NA	12	TRBJ2-3	TGTGCCAGCAGCGCTCGAGCGGATACGCAGTATTTT	CASSARADTQYF
once	TRBV2	TRBD2	15	TRBJ2-7	TGTGCCAGCAGTTTACAGACTAGCGGGTTAGGGGAGCAGTACTTC	CASSLQTSGLGEQYF
many	TRBV28	NA	11	TRBJ2-7	TGTGCCAGCAGAGAAAACTACGAGCAGTACTTC	CASRENYEQYF
many	TRBV29-1	TRBD1	15	TRBJ2-1	TGCAGCGTCGAACCCGGGACAGCGACCGCCAATGAGCAGTTCTTC	CSVEPGTATANEQFF
many	TRBV3-1	TRBD1	15	TRBJ1-6	TGTGCCAGCAGCCCTCCACAGGGGGCGGATTCACCCCTCCACTTT	CASSPPQGADSPLHF
many	TRBV28	NA	15	TRBJ2-7	TGTGCCAGCAGCGATGTTGGGGGGCGGGGGTACGAGCAGTACTTC	CASSDVGGRGYEQYF